The sequence of this T cell receptor (beta chain) was determined in a study of human T cells and chemical hapten exposure. Study-wide findings and caveats: High-frequency TCRs, those above 1 in 1000, stayed the same after DPC sensitization.

Germline assignment: CDR1 SQVTM and CDR2 ANQGSEA. V lost 5 bases to trimming and J lost 0 bases, with 10 bases between them. This CDR3 is 13 amino acids long. TCRdb called the RACE reads again in MiXCR, with one record for every CDR3 protein. This sample carries 75,000 to 100,000 distinct CDR3 sequences, roughly a tenth of them seen once, and the ten largest clones take roughly 2.4%. This clonotype was recorded many times. No antigen is known for it. The sample's time point: patch test 1, 2 weeks after DPC sensitization. The treatment: therapeutic diphenylcyclopropenone sensitization with weekly scalp DPC.

The source was whole blood, collected in connection with sensitization to the hapten diphenylcyclopropenone (DPC). V gene TRBV29-1 combines with J gene TRBJ1-2; D is uncertain. The receptor's source is a man aged 35 to 55 with alopecia areata. Some clones in this sample may be carry-over from other donors' samples. The DNA of the CDR3 is TGCAGCGTTCGGACGGGAGCTAACTATGGCTACACCTTC. It is translated as CSVRTGANYGYTF.